This record concerns one TCR beta chain sequence. Its antigen remains unknown. TCRdb re-derived calls from the reads in MiXCR, one entry per CDR3 protein. The sample yields some 320,000 distinct CDR3 sequences, more than 8% seen once. The sample comes from a study of T cell repertoires in cytomegalovirus infection. The overall study: Both a matching HLA type and CMV infection were indicated by public TCR beta signatures. Findings and limits, study-wide: HLA-C-restricted, CMV-specific TCR beta clonotypes were dominant ex vivo. Identification of carriers of CMV plus the relevant HLA was performed using cumulative public TCR beta family frequency.

This CDR3 has 14 amino acids. V lost 3 bases, J lost 2 bases, and 10 bases lay in between. Germline values: CDR1 MDHEN, CDR2 SYDVKM. The chain couples TRBV28 to TRBJ1-1; no reliable D call. Sample: PBMCs. The sequence derives from a human donor in good health (CMV status not recorded). Some clones in this sample may be carry-over from other donors' samples. The CDR3 DNA is TGTGCCAGCAGTTTTAGACTAGTTAACACTGAAGCTTTCTTT. Translated: CASSFRLVNTEAFF.